The 21 T cell receptor beta chains below were found in one sample sequenced in a study of CXCR4 blockade with PD-1 therapy in pancreatic cancer. Method: immunoSEQ multiplex PCR; TCRdb's copy keeps in-frame clones and lacks some. The sample shows roughly 1,900 clones, roughly 58% of them seen only once. Sequences were obtained from tumor tissue. These receptors all come from a human donor with pancreatic ductal adenocarcinoma.

The V call is TRBV30, the J call TRBJ1-6, with D uncertain. The germline V gene encodes CDR1 GTSNPN and CDR2 SVGIG (reference sequence). The CDR3 is 13 amino acids. V was pared by 4 bases and J by 1 base, with 5 bases between. CDR3 sequence (DNA): TGTGCCTGGAAGGTTTCCTATAATTCACCCCTCCACTTT. Residues: CAWKVSYNSPLHF.

This clone has just a few counts. The chain recombines TRBV27 with TRBJ2-2, with D uncertain. The CDR3 loop spans 14 amino acids. CDR1 is MNHEY and CDR2 is SMNVEV in the germline V gene (reference sequence). Trimming pared 3 bases from V and 5 bases from J, leaving 10 bases between. CDR3 DNA: TGTGCCAGCAGTTTTGGGGATACTACCGGGGAGCTGTTTTTT. Protein product: CASSFGDTTGELFF.

The J gene is TRBJ1-4, the V gene TRBV5-1; a possible D gene is TRBD1 (6 bases). The V end lost 1 base, the J end lost 7 bases, and 11 bases lay between the germline ends. The length of the CDR3 is 14 residues. Germline V gives CDR1 SGHRS, CDR2 YFSETQ. The CDR3 bases are TGCGCCAGCAGCTTGATTGGGGGCGGTGAAAAACTGTTTTTT. This gives the protein CASSLIGGGEKLFF. The full variable domain, with the rest looked up from reference TRBV5-1 and TRBJ1-4, is KAGVTQTPRYLIKTRGQQVTLSCSPISGHRSVSWYQQTPGQGLQFLFEYFSETQRNKGNFPGRFSGRQFSNSRSEMNVSTLELGDSALYLCASSLIGGGEKLFFGSGTQLSVL.

This clone was counted a few times. The chain is built from TRBV6-8 and TRBJ1-6, with D unclear. V gave up 5 bases and J gave up 7 bases, with 12 bases separating them. Germline V gene sequence: CDR1 MNHGY, CDR2 SAAAGT. The CDR3 consists of 14 residues. The CDR3 DNA reads TGTGCCAGCAGTGAGCTGGGCAGCAATTCACCCCTCCACTTT. It specifies CASSELGSNSPLHF.

This clone appeared once. V gene TRBV9 combines with J gene TRBJ1-3; D remains ambiguous. Trimming took 1 base from V and 3 from J, leaving 8 bases between them. CDR3 length equals 14 residues. Germline V CDR1 and CDR2: SGDLS, YYNGEE. CDR3 loop: CASSVTGIGNTIYF. CDR3 DNA: TGTGCCAGCAGCGTAACCGGGATTGGAAACACCATATATTTT.

In this sample, this clone turned up a few times. The chain recombines TRBV2 with TRBJ1-1; D gene ambiguous. CDR3 length equals 14 residues. Trimming stripped 8 bases from V and 5 bases from J, with 18 bases between. Germline V gives CDR1 SNHLY, CDR2 FYNNEI. CDR3 DNA sequence: TGTGCCAGCCTTTATGCAACGGTGGGGACTGAAGCTTTCTTT. This encodes CASLYATVGTEAFF.

The rearrangement links TRBV10-3 to TRBJ1-6, with a weak D call TRBD1 (5 bases). The V and J ends lost 4 bases and 10 bases respectively, with 11 bases between them. This CDR3 spans 13 amino acids. Germline-derived CDR1 and CDR2 are ENHRY and SYGVKD. The CDR3 sequence is CAISGDEGSPLHF. The CDR3 region has the DNA TGTGCCATCAGTGGGGACGAGGGATCACCCCTCCACTTT.

This clone was seen a few times. The V and J genes are TRBV6-8 and TRBJ1-3; a weak D match, TRBD1 (6 bases). Trimming shortened V by 6 bases and J by 3 bases, and 18 bases separated the two germline ends. Germline loops: CDR1 MNHGY, CDR2 SAAAGT. CDR3 length equals 16 residues. CDR3: CASRTSTRGFGNTIYF. In DNA, the CDR3 is TGTGCCAGCAGAACCTCAACCAGGGGCTTTGGAAACACCATATATTTT.

CDR3 residues: CAISEIPRLSGNTIYF. CDR3 nucleotide sequence: TGTGCCATCAGTGAGATTCCACGGCTCTCTGGAAACACCATATATTTT. The genes are TRBV10-3 and TRBJ1-3; D unclear. Trimming shortened V by 2 bases and J by 0 bases, and 11 bases separated the two germline ends. This CDR3 is 16 amino acids long. Germline CDR1 reads ENHRY; CDR2 reads SYGVKD.

The chain couples TRBV25-1 to TRBJ1-6; 7 bases are a match to TRBD1. The ends lost 6 bases at V and 9 bases at J; junction bases unmatched: 11. Germline lookup yields CDR1 MGHDK and CDR2 SYGVNS. The CDR3 sequence is 15 residues long. This CDR3 is CASRGGGQGGSPLHF. The CDR3 DNA follows: TGTGCCAGCAGAGGGGGCGGTCAGGGGGGTTCACCCCTCCACTTT.

The chain is built from TRBV11-3 and TRBJ2-1; 8 bases match TRBD1. J was trimmed by 5 bases and V by 4 bases; bases with no gene match: 4. The CDR3 totals 14 residues. The germline gives CDR1 SGHNT, CDR2 YENEEA. CDR3 protein: CASSSGQGHNEQFF. Written as DNA, the CDR3 is TGTGCCAGCAGCTCCGGACAGGGACACAATGAGCAGTTCTTC.

This chain connects TRBV23-1 to TRBJ1-1, with D maybe TRBD1 (5 bases). TRBV23-1 is recorded as an ORF, its role being uncertain. V lost 6 bases and J lost 6, with 17 bases in between. This CDR3 spans 14 amino acids. This CDR3 is CASSQVSGGAEAFF. The CDR3 nucleotides are TGCGCCAGCAGCCAAGTCTCGGGAGGGGCTGAAGCTTTCTTT.

The chain recombines TRBV19 with TRBJ2-2, with D perhaps TRBD1 or TRBD2 (5 bases each). In germline, CDR1 is LNHDA, CDR2 SQIVND (reference sequence). V was clipped by 4 bases and J by 10 bases, with 13 bases between them. The CDR3 length is 13 residues. CDR3 loop: CASSSLRGLELFF. CDR3 in DNA: TGTGCCAGTAGTAGCTTGAGGGGTTTGGAGCTGTTTTTT.

This clone is judged medium-sized. The genes are TRBV11-3 and TRBJ2-1; TRBD1 matches 7 bases. J was trimmed by 1 base and V by 5 bases; bases with no gene match: 5. This CDR3 region has 15 residues. The germline gives CDR1 SGHNT, CDR2 YENEEA. The CDR3 DNA sequence: TGTGCCAGCAGCCCCGGGACAGAGTCCTACAATGAGCAGTTCTTC. Translation: CASSPGTESYNEQFF.

In its sample, this clone ranks as medium-sized. The chain combines TRBV5-4 with TRBJ1-1; D remains ambiguous. CDR3 size: 13 residues. Germline V CDR1 and CDR2: SGHNT, YYREEE (reference sequence). Trimming left V 7 bases short and J 2 bases short, with 12 bases between. This chain's CDR3 is CASGWLGNTEAFF. DNA for the CDR3: TGTGCCAGCGGCTGGTTGGGTAACACTGAAGCTTTCTTT.

This clone was picked up a small number of times. The chain couples TRBV28 to TRBJ2-1, with TRBD1 matching 9 bases. The CDR3 is 14 amino acids. CDR1 and CDR2 (germline): MDHEN, SYDVKM. J lost 14 bases, V lost 9 bases, and 17 bases had no gene match. The CDR3, as DNA: TGTGCCAGTAGACCGGGACAGGGTCGGATACCAGAGTTCTTC. Translated: CASRPGQGRIPEFF.

Notes on this clone: At one end the junction does not follow the germline gene, possibly because of a read error. This CDR3 reads CASRGGTANSENTIYF. DNA of the CDR3: TGTGCCAGCAGGGGCGGGACCGCCAACTCTGAAAACACCATATATTTT. This chain connects TRBV25-1 to TRBJ1-3, with TRBD1 as a possible D gene (5 bases). The CDR3 runs 16 residues. Germline-derived CDR1 and CDR2 are MGHDK and SYGVNS.

This clone occurred once. This rearrangement joins TRBV30 to TRBJ2-4, with D perhaps matching TRBD1 or TRBD2 (5 bases each). The CDR3 loop spans 14 amino acids. Per the germline V gene, CDR1 is GTSNPN and CDR2 is SVGIG (reference sequence). The V end lost 0 bases, the J end lost 2 bases, and 8 bases lay between the germline ends. The CDR3: CAWSVQDSKNIQYF. DNA for the CDR3: TGTGCCTGGAGTGTACAGGACTCCAAAAACATTCAGTACTTC.

This clone is medium-sized within its sample. V gene TRBV11-3 combines with J gene TRBJ2-2; a weak D match, TRBD1 (7 bases). Germline V gene lookup returns CDR1 SGHNT and CDR2 YENEEA. This CDR3 comprises 17 residues. V lost 5 bases to trimming and J lost 0 bases, with 16 bases between them. CDR3 coding DNA: TGTGCCAGCAGCCAACCCGCGGGGACAGCGAACACCGGGGAGCTGTTTTTT. Amino acid sequence: CASSQPAGTANTGELFF.

This chain connects TRBV6-8 to TRBJ2-1, with TRBD1 matching 7 bases. The germline gives CDR1 MNHGY, CDR2 SAAAGT. The CDR3 is 14 amino acids. Trimming removed 5 bases from V and 8 bases from J; junction bases left unmatched: 9. In DNA, the CDR3 is TGTGCCAGCAGTCGGTGGCAGGGGGTCGATGAGCAGTTCTTC. It translates to CASSRWQGVDEQFF.

The chain couples TRBV19 to TRBJ1-4; D ambiguous. V shed 6 bases and J shed 4 bases, with 6 bases lying between them. The CDR3 covers 12 residues. CDR1 and CDR2 from the germline V gene are LNHDA and SQIVND (reference sequence). DNA for the CDR3: TGTGCCAGTAGGGCGATTAATGAAAAACTGTTTTTT. Its protein product is CASRAINEKLFF.